The rows below give T cell receptor beta chains drawn from one sample of a study of blood T cells in healthy people across ages. Each CDR3 protein is one row after TCRdb ran MiXCR on the 5' RACE reads. The sample includes 590,000 or so distinct CDR3 sequences, approximately 30% of them seen just once. Sequenced sample: blood. All receptors come from a woman over 75 in good health. CDR3s include the opening cysteine and the closing phenylalanine or tryptophan. The D gene is left open where the match is weak. Only part of the rows carry a size: once, few, many, or a class if the clone is expanded.

d_call clone_size j_call v_call cdr3_aa cdr3_nt
TRBD1 NA TRBJ2-3 TRBV7-3 CASSLLKKEGDRETDTQYF TGTGCCAGCAGCTTACTTAAGAAAGAGGGGGACAGAGAAACAGATACGCAGTATTTT
NA NA TRBJ2-2 TRBV5-1 CASSLELETGELFF TGCGCCAGCAGCCTGGAACTGGAAACCGGGGAGCTGTTTTTT
NA few TRBJ1-3 TRBV3-1 CASSQGRRTAIYF TGTGCCAGCAGCCAAGGTCGGAGGACTGCCATATATTTT
NA NA TRBJ1-2 TRBV29-1 CSVKEGLSRYGYTF TGCAGCGTCAAGGAGGGCCTCTCCCGCTATGGCTACACCTTC
TRBD1 NA TRBJ2-7 TRBV4-1 CASRRDRGHDEQYF TGCGCCAGCAGGAGGGACAGGGGGCACGACGAGCAGTACTTC
TRBD1 many TRBJ2-1 TRBV18 CASSQEDRGEEFF TGTGCCAGCTCACAGGAAGACAGGGGAGAGGAGTTCTTC
NA NA TRBJ1-2 TRBV6-5 CASSYAGGGADYGYTF TGTGCCAGCAGTTACGCGGGGGGGGGCGCGGACTATGGCTACACCTTC
NA few TRBJ2-6 TRBV25-1 CASTKGQGGANVLTF TGTGCCAGCACGAAGGGGCAGGGTGGGGCCAACGTCCTGACTTTC
NA many TRBJ2-1 TRBV5-1 CASSWGVSANEQFF TGCGCCAGCAGCTGGGGGGTTTCTGCAAATGAGCAGTTCTTC
TRBD2 few TRBJ2-3 TRBV30 CAWSVWGLAGGITSTDTQYF TGTGCCTGGAGTGTTTGGGGACTAGCGGGGGGTATCACTAGCACAGATACGCAGTATTTT
NA many TRBJ2-5 TRBV7-2 CASRQTRPSHNEQYF TGTGCCAGCAGACAGACTAGACCTTCCCACAATGAGCAGTACTTC
TRBD2 many TRBJ2-7 TRBV27 CASSTGLAGVSYEQYF TGTGCCAGCAGTACGGGACTAGCGGGGGTCTCCTACGAGCAGTACTTC
TRBD2 many TRBJ2-7 TRBV7-2 CASSLLGGANEQYF TGTGCCAGCAGCCTCCTCGGGGGGGCTAACGAGCAGTACTTC
NA many TRBJ2-3 TRBV20-1 CSVAGQSTDTQYF TGCAGTGTAGCGGGACAGAGCACAGATACGCAGTATTTT
TRBD2 NA TRBJ2-7 TRBV7-6 CASSTSSGGTYEQYF TGTGCCAGCAGCACCTCTAGCGGGGGAACCTACGAGCAGTACTTC
NA NA TRBJ2-7 TRBV5-1 CASSPRPSAASYEQYF TGCGCCAGCAGCCCCCGCCCGAGCGCCGCCTCCTACGAGCAGTACTTC
NA few TRBJ1-2 TRBV3-1 CASSQGTNGYTF TGTGCCAGCAGCCAAGGAACTAATGGCTACACCTTC
NA many TRBJ2-1 TRBV7-2 CASSLGGLNLNEQFF TGTGCCAGCAGCTTAGGGGGTTTAAACTTGAATGAGCAGTTCTTC
NA once TRBJ2-7 TRBV5-1 CVGSRGEGEQYF TGCGTCGGCAGCCGGGGAGAAGGCGAGCAGTACTTC
TRBD2 NA TRBJ2-1 TRBV28 CACSFSGGASNEQFF TGTGCCTGCAGTTTTAGCGGGGGGGCCTCCAATGAGCAGTTCTTC
NA NA TRBJ2-2 TRBV21-1 CASLPNGSGGKNNTGELFF TGTGCCAGCCTCCCAAATGGTAGCGGGGGGAAAAATAACACCGGGGAGCTGTTTTTT
TRBD1 NA TRBJ2-6 TRBV2 CASIKGQGTGANVRTF TGTGCCAGCATAAAGGGACAGGGTACTGGGGCCAACGTCCGGACTTTC
NA few TRBJ2-3 TRBV11-2 CASSLDRGSPDTQYF TGTGCCAGCAGCTTAGATCGCGGTAGCCCCGATACGCAGTATTTT
NA many TRBJ1-2 TRBV20-1 CSAEPGHPQGGYTF TGCAGTGCTGAACCGGGACACCCTCAGGGCGGCTACACCTTC
TRBD2 NA TRBJ2-5 TRBV29-1 CSVLGLAGTDQETQYF TGCAGCGTCCTCGGACTAGCGGGCACAGACCAAGAGACCCAGTACTTC
TRBD1 many TRBJ1-2 TRBV6-5 CASSDGQGPNYGYTF TGTGCCAGCAGTGATGGACAGGGACCAAACTATGGCTACACCTTC
NA few TRBJ1-5 TRBV6-1 CASRKGVGQPQHF TGTGCCAGCAGGAAGGGGGTCGGTCAGCCCCAGCATTTT
NA few TRBJ2-7 TRBV14 CASSQAGGGPRQYF TGTGCCAGCAGCCAAGCTGGGGGCGGCCCTAGACAGTACTTC
TRBD1 many TRBJ2-7 TRBV20-1 CSAPGTGGDEQYF TGCAGTGCCCCAGGGACAGGGGGCGACGAGCAGTACTTC
NA many TRBJ2-7 TRBV11-2 CASSFFIFQGPYEQYF TGTGCCAGCAGCTTCTTCATTTTCCAGGGACCCTACGAGCAGTACTTC
NA NA TRBJ2-1 TRBV28 CAGSVRGLYEQFF TGTGCCGGCAGTGTAAGGGGCCTGTACGAGCAGTTCTTC
NA NA TRBJ1-5 TRBV2 CASSEVQGRGNQPQHF TGTGCCAGCAGTGAAGTCCAGGGTAGAGGCAATCAGCCCCAGCATTTT
NA NA TRBJ2-7 TRBV19 CASGWRDEQYF TGTGCCAGTGGGTGGAGGGACGAGCAGTACTTC
TRBD2 many TRBJ2-5 TRBV5-1 CASSLLGRGDQETQYF TGCGCCAGCAGCTTGTTGGGGCGGGGGGACCAAGAGACCCAGTACTTC
NA many TRBJ2-1 TRBV28 CASSLHNEQFF TGTGCCAGCAGTCTCCACAATGAGCAGTTCTTC
TRBD2 NA TRBJ2-1 TRBV11-3 CASSAPPPAGVAYNEQFF TGTGCCAGCAGCGCACCCCCTCCCGCGGGAGTAGCCTACAATGAGCAGTTCTTC
NA few TRBJ1-2 TRBV7-2 CASSLEAGPSYGYTF TGTGCCAGCAGCTTAGAAGCAGGGCCCTCCTATGGCTACACCTTC
TRBD2 many TRBJ2-7 TRBV20-1 CSAGTTSGGQLTYEQYF TGCAGTGCTGGGACAACTAGCGGGGGACAGTTAACCTACGAGCAGTACTTC
TRBD2 many TRBJ2-3 TRBV7-3 CASSGSGGASDTQYF TGTGCCAGCAGCGGTAGCGGGGGGGCATCAGATACGCAGTATTTT
TRBD2 few TRBJ2-7 TRBV7-2 CASSLGFSSGGYEQYF TGTGCCAGCAGCTTAGGCTTCTCAAGCGGGGGCTACGAGCAGTACTTC
NA once TRBJ2-7 TRBV6-2/TRBV6-3 CASSYFQGREQYF TGTGCCAGCAGTTATTTCCAGGGACGCGAGCAGTACTTC
NA many TRBJ1-6 TRBV28 CASTLIGPLSINSPLHF TGTGCCAGCACTCTTATCGGACCGCTTAGTATCAACTCACCCCTCCACTTT
NA NA TRBJ2-5 TRBV27 CASSSPRTAVETQYF TGTGCCAGCAGTTCACCGAGGACGGCTGTGGAGACCCAGTACTTC
NA few TRBJ2-1 TRBV2 CASSDGGAGYEQFF TGTGCCAGCAGTGACGGGGGTGCAGGGTATGAGCAGTTCTTC
TRBD2 many TRBJ2-3 TRBV7-3 CASSLTGSGGSTDTQYF TGTGCCAGCAGCTTAACAGGCAGCGGGGGAAGCACAGATACGCAGTATTTT
TRBD2 many TRBJ2-1 TRBV7-8 CASSRIGGGSSYNEQFF TGTGCCAGCAGCCGCATTGGCGGGGGGAGCTCCTACAATGAGCAGTTCTTC
NA many TRBJ2-2 TRBV7-2 CASSLFGLSGAGELFF TGTGCCAGCAGCTTGTTCGGACTCTCGGGGGCCGGGGAGCTGTTTTTT
TRBD2 NA TRBJ2-1 TRBV7-6 CASSLAAGGPFEQFF TGTGCCAGCAGCTTAGCAGCGGGAGGGCCTTTTGAGCAGTTCTTC
NA many TRBJ2-7 TRBV18 CASSPQREQYF TGTGCCAGCTCACCCCAGAGGGAGCAGTACTTC
TRBD1 few TRBJ1-5 TRBV7-8 CVSSLGKGQGEPRQPQHF TGTGTCAGCAGCTTAGGAAAGGGACAGGGGGAACCCCGACAGCCCCAGCATTTT
TRBD2 NA TRBJ2-3 TRBV6-6 CASRGTSGKLDTQYF TGTGCCAGCAGGGGGACTAGCGGGAAACTAGATACGCAGTATTTT
NA NA TRBJ2-1 TRBV20-1 CSALQGSLFYNEQFF TGCAGTGCCCTACAGGGCAGCCTTTTTTACAATGAGCAGTTCTTC
NA many TRBJ2-5 TRBV3-1 CASSQDARFKQYF TGTGCCAGCAGCCAAGATGCCAGGTTCAAGCAGTACTTC
NA NA TRBJ2-1 TRBV5-1 CASSLSGLGNEQFF TGCGCCAGCAGCTTGTCGGGCCTCGGAAATGAGCAGTTCTTC
TRBD2 once TRBJ2-1 TRBV2 CASSGLAGGPGNNAQFF TGTGCCAGCAGCGGACTAGCGGGGGGTCCTGGGAACAATGCGCAGTTCTTC
TRBD2 NA TRBJ2-1 TRBV4-2 CASSQASGRVYNEQFF TGTGCCAGCAGCCAAGCTAGCGGGAGAGTCTACAATGAGCAGTTCTTC
TRBD2 NA TRBJ2-1 TRBV20-1 CSARVAGEGGNEQFF TGCAGTGCTAGAGTAGCGGGAGAAGGGGGTAATGAGCAGTTCTTC
TRBD1 NA TRBJ2-7 TRBV5-5 CASSLIQGGTYEQYF TGTGCCAGCAGCTTGATACAGGGGGGAACCTACGAGCAGTACTTC